This entry describes one T cell receptor beta chain. CDR3 length: 13 amino acids. Trimming took 1 base from V and 2 from J, leaving 5 bases between them. Germline V CDR1 and CDR2: SGHAT, FQDESV (reference sequence). PCR primers comprised 60 Vbeta and 13 Jbeta primers. The assay was immunoSEQ multiplex PCR, and TCRdb's table has in-frame clones only and misses some. The sample contains about 140,000 clones, more than 60% of which appear only once. The data belong to a study of cytomegalovirus exposure and HLA in healthy donors. Sequences were obtained from PBMCs. This chain links TRBV11-1 with TRBJ1-2; no clear D. The clonotype comes from a male donor in good health and CMV-seronegative. The CDR3: CASSLGQNYGYTF. In DNA form, the CDR3 reads TGTGCCAGCAGCTTAGGTCAAAACTATGGCTACACCTTC.